These 6 T cell receptor beta chains came from one sample sequenced in a study of blood T cell repertoires in COVID-19 (TCRdb year 2020). The protocol used for the library was the immunoSEQ multiplex PCR assay. Held by TCRdb, this immuneACCESS table contains in-frame sequences only and omits some clones. Under half of the omission traces to an unresolved V gene where checked; the cause of the rest is unknown. In this sample the table shows roughly 20,000 clones, about four fifths of which occur a single time. The ten most abundant clones make up about 11% of the sample. Sample: peripheral blood. These receptors originate from a man of 80 years or more with acute or convalescent COVID-19.

The genes are TRBV19 and TRBJ2-7, with 8 bases aligning to TRBD1. This CDR3 region has 16 residues. With 5 bases clipped from V and 6 bases from J, the junction kept 15 bases outside the gene matches. Germline V lookup: CDR1 LNHDA, CDR2 SQIVND (reference sequence). The CDR3 loop reads CASSHGARGLSAEQYF. In DNA, the CDR3 is TGTGCCAGTAGTCACGGGGCCAGGGGGCTATCAGCCGAGCAGTACTTC. Supplemented by reference TRBV19 and TRBJ2-7, the full variable domain reads DGGITQSPKYLFRKEGQNVTLSCEQNLNHDAMYWYRQDPGQGLRLIYYSQIVNDFQKGDIAEGYSVSREKKESFPLTVTSAQKNPTAFYLCASSHGARGLSAEQYFGPGTRLTVT.

J is TRBJ2-3 and V is TRBV5-1; 7 bases match TRBD2. The CDR3 totals 15 residues. V lost 5 bases, J lost 1 base, and 7 bases stayed unmatched. CDR1 and CDR2 (germline): SGHRS, YFSETQ. CDR3 DNA: TGCGCCAGCAGAGCCTGGGGGGGTGGCACAGATACGCAGTATTTT. Its protein is CASRAWGGGTDTQYF. Full variable domain (missing parts from reference TRBV5-1 and TRBJ2-3): KAGVTQTPRYLIKTRGQQVTLSCSPISGHRSVSWYQQTPGQGLQFLFEYFSETQRNKGNFPGRFSGRQFSNSRSEMNVSTLELGDSALYLCASRAWGGGTDTQYFGPGTRLTVL.

This clone was seen only once. This chain links TRBV19 with TRBJ1-3, with D uncertain. Per the germline V gene, CDR1 is LNHDA and CDR2 is SQIVND (reference sequence). The V end lost 6 bases, the J end lost 1 base, and 16 bases lay between the germline ends. CDR3 length: 16 residues. The CDR3, as DNA: TGTGCCAGTAGCGGACTCAGGAGCGCTTCTGGAAACACCATATATTTT. This gives the protein CASSGLRSASGNTIYF.

The chain uses TRBV3-1 (or the pseudogene TRBV3-2) and TRBJ1-1; tentative D call: TRBD1 (6 bases). This CDR3 is built from 16 residues. CDR1 and CDR2 from the germline V gene are LGHDT and YNNKEL (reference sequence). The ends were cut back, 4 bases at V and 1 base at J, with 16 bases in the middle. CDR3 DNA sequence: TGTGCCAGCAGCCCCCGGGGCAGGGGCTCGAACACTGAAGCTTTCTTT. This gives the protein CASSPRGRGSNTEAFF.

V and J are TRBV10-2 and TRBJ1-3; D ambiguous. Trimming took off 2 bases at V and 1 base at J, with 9 bases between the two ends. The CDR3 totals 15 residues. Germline CDR1 reads WSHSY; CDR2 reads SAAADI. Here the CDR3 reads CASSETTGSGNTIYF. CDR3 DNA: TGCGCCAGCAGTGAGACGACTGGGTCTGGAAACACCATATATTTT.

Only one count was recorded for this clone. J is TRBJ2-1 and V is TRBV18; perhaps TRBD2 as D (5 bases). The CDR3 has 18 residues. Per germline, CDR1 KGHSH and CDR2 LQKENI. The V end lost 0 bases, the J end lost 6 bases, and 21 bases lay between the germline ends. The CDR3 loop is CASSPPNRAGPVGNEQFF. DNA of the CDR3: TGTGCCAGCTCACCACCGAATCGTGCGGGTCCGGTGGGCAATGAGCAGTTCTTC.